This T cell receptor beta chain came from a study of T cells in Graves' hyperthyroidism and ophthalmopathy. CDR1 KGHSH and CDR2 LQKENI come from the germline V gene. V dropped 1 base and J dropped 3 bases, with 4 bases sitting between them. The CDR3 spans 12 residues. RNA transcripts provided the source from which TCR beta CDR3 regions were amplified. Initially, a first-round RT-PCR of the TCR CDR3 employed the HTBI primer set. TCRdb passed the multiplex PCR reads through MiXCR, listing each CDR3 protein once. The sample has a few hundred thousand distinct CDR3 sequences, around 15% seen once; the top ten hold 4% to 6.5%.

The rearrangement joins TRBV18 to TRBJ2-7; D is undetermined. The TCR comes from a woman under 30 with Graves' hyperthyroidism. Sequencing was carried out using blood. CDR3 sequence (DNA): TGTGCCAGCTCACCACAAAACTACGAGCAGTACTTC. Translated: CASSPQNYEQYF.